Listed below are T cell receptor beta chains from one sample, sequenced in a study of blood T cell repertoires in COVID-19. The data were produced by immunoSEQ multiplex PCR, yet TCRdb's version contains in-frame clones alone and is incomplete. Counted here are fewer than 350,000 clones, more than 75% occurring once; the ten biggest clones make up approximately 2%. Sequenced material: peripheral blood. The origin of the receptors is a woman under 40 who had recovered from COVID-19. CDR3s include the opening cysteine and the closing phenylalanine or tryptophan. A D gene is named only where the DNA matches it firmly. The size field is filled for only some rows; it gives once, few, many or a size class.

j_call | cdr3_length | clone_size | d_call | v_call | cdr3_aa | cdr3_nt
TRBJ2-5 | 16 | NA | NA | TRBV10-1 | CASSEFRDAGEETQYF | TGCGCCAGCAGTGAGTTCAGGGATGCTGGGGAAGAGACCCAGTACTTC
TRBJ2-5 | 15 | few | NA | TRBV19 | CASSEESGTQETQYF | TGTGCCAGTAGTGAAGAATCGGGAACTCAAGAGACCCAGTACTTC
TRBJ2-1 | 15 | NA | TRBD2 | TRBV5-4 | CASSSGTSGYNEQFF | TGTGCCAGCAGCTCCGGGACTAGCGGTTACAATGAGCAGTTCTTC
TRBJ2-7 | 15 | NA | NA | TRBV7-6 | CASSPGGSASYEQYF | TGTGCCAGCAGCCCCGGGGGTTCAGCGTCCTACGAGCAGTACTTC
TRBJ2-5 | 12 | NA | NA | TRBV30 | CAWSYSKETQYF | TGTGCCTGGAGTTACTCGAAAGAGACCCAGTACTTC
TRBJ2-5 | 14 | NA | NA | TRBV28 | CASSLSDRQETQYF | TGTGCCAGCAGTTTATCGGACAGACAAGAGACCCAGTACTTC
TRBJ2-5 | 13 | NA | NA | TRBV29-1 | CSSGSGVQETQYF | TGCAGCTCCGGCTCGGGGGTGCAAGAGACCCAGTACTTC
TRBJ2-1 | 15 | once | TRBD2 | TRBV11-2 | CASSLLRLAGVEQFF | TGTGCCAGCAGCTTACTTAGGCTAGCGGGAGTAGAGCAGTTCTTC
TRBJ1-2 | 13 | NA | NA | TRBV4-1 | CASSQGQNYGYTF | TGCGCCAGCAGCCAAGGGCAGAACTATGGCTACACCTTC
TRBJ2-7 | 12 | NA | NA | TRBV29-1 | CSVNVGVHEQYF | TGCAGCGTTAACGTCGGGGTCCACGAGCAGTACTTC
TRBJ2-6 | 18 | NA | TRBD1 | TRBV27 | CASRPRQGSPSGANVLTF | TGTGCCAGCAGACCGAGACAGGGTTCCCCCTCTGGGGCCAACGTCCTGACTTTC
TRBJ1-6 | 17 | NA | NA | TRBV5-1 | CASSLEVGGLSNSPLHF | TGCGCCAGCAGCTTGGAGGTTGGGGGACTGTCTAATTCACCCCTCCACTTT
TRBJ2-7 | 13 | once | NA | TRBV27 | CASSSGSNYEQYF | TGTGCCAGCAGTTCAGGATCAAATTACGAGCAGTACTTC
TRBJ2-3 | 18 | NA | TRBD2 | TRBV4-2 | CASSPRASGLSSTDTQYF | TGTGCCAGCAGCCCACGGGCTAGCGGGCTGTCTAGCACAGATACGCAGTATTTT
TRBJ1-5 | 15 | NA | TRBD1 | TRBV19 | CASRVGRGINQPQHF | TGTGCCAGTAGGGTCGGCAGGGGGATCAATCAGCCCCAGCATTTT
TRBJ1-5 | 14 | NA | NA | TRBV2 | CASGRTDLNQPQHF | TGTGCCAGCGGCCGGACAGACCTCAATCAGCCCCAGCATTTT
TRBJ1-1 | 12 | NA | TRBD1 | TRBV6-4 | CATGDRGGVAFF | TGTGCCACCGGGGACAGGGGGGGAGTTGCTTTCTTT
TRBJ1-1 | 12 | few | NA | TRBV19 | CASSIEGLEAFF | TGTGCCAGTAGTATCGAGGGACTTGAAGCTTTCTTT
TRBJ1-1 | 13 | NA | NA | TRBV6-2/TRBV6-3 | CASSSLPALEAFF | TGTGCCAGCAGTTCCCTTCCAGCGCTTGAAGCTTTCTTT
TRBJ2-7 | 14 | NA | NA | TRBV27 | CASSLYGGSYEQYF | TGTGCCAGCAGTTTATACGGGGGCTCCTACGAGCAGTACTTC
TRBJ1-1 | 14 | NA | NA | TRBV6-5 | CASSSIAVNTEAFF | TGTGCCAGCAGTTCCATAGCCGTCAACACTGAAGCTTTCTTT
TRBJ1-1 | 12 | NA | NA | TRBV12-3/TRBV12-4 | CASSLIQYEAFF | TGTGCCAGCAGTTTAATTCAGTATGAAGCTTTCTTT
TRBJ1-1 | 12 | NA | NA | TRBV7-9 | CASSITGSEAFF | TGTGCCAGCAGCATAACAGGTTCTGAAGCTTTCTTT
TRBJ1-3 | 17 | NA | NA | TRBV11-2 | CASSYTPFGGPGNTIYF | TGTGCCAGCAGTTACACACCGTTCGGAGGCCCTGGGAACACCATATATTTT
TRBJ1-5 | 16 | NA | NA | TRBV19 | CASSPDTGVGNQPQHF | TGTGCCAGTAGTCCTGATACAGGTGTTGGCAATCAGCCCCAGCATTTT
TRBJ1-1 | 15 | few | NA | TRBV3-1/TRBV3-2 | CASSQEQGLNTEAFF | TGTGCCAGCAGCCAAGAGCAGGGTTTGAACACTGAAGCTTTCTTT